The 9 T cell receptor beta chains reported below all come from one sample, sequenced in a study of identifying expanded T cells in peripheral blood. Profiled with immunoSEQ multiplex PCR; TCRdb holds only in-frame clones, not every one. This repertoire shows 120,000 or so clones, roughly 82% found once; its top ten account for roughly 3.3%. The material sequenced was blood. These receptors were collected from a person between 18 and 75 years old in good health.

The chain has TRBV7-6 and TRBJ1-3; 8 nucleotides line up with TRBD1. Germline V gene sequence: CDR1 SGHVS, CDR2 FNYEAQ. The CDR3 totals 14 residues. Trimming took 5 bases from V and 4 from J; bases not matched to a gene: 4. DNA for the CDR3: TGTGCCAGCAGCCTCGGGACAGGAGGAAACACCATATATTTT. Translation gives CASSLGTGGNTIYF.

CDR3 sequence: CASRGGRGSNQPQHF. The CDR3 DNA reads TGTGCCAGTAGGGGGGGTCGGGGTAGCAATCAGCCCCAGCATTTT. V gene TRBV19 combines with J gene TRBJ1-5; D might be TRBD1 (5 bases). The CDR3 consists of 15 residues. Trimming cost V 6 bases and J 0 bases, with 12 bases left between them. Germline lookup yields CDR1 LNHDA and CDR2 SQIVND (reference sequence).

This chain links TRBV5-6 with TRBJ2-7; possibly TRBD1 for D (5 bases). CDR3 length equals 13 residues. Germline-derived CDR1 and CDR2 are SGHDT and YYEEEE. The V and J ends lost 3 bases and 0 bases respectively, with 7 bases between them. CDR3 residues: CASSYDSSYEQYF. The CDR3, as DNA: TGTGCCAGCAGCTACGACAGCTCCTACGAGCAGTACTTC.

The rearrangement links TRBV27 to TRBJ1-1; perhaps TRBD1 as D (6 bases). CDR3 length: 12 amino acids. V was clipped by 8 bases and J by 6 bases, with 13 bases between them. Germline CDR1 is MNHEY and CDR2 is SMNVEV (reference sequence). CDR3 amino acids: CASGTGSPEAFF. In DNA form, the CDR3 reads TGTGCCAGCGGAACAGGGTCCCCTGAAGCTTTCTTT.

The chain links TRBV7-6 to TRBJ1-1; D is uncertain. The CDR3 totals 13 residues. Germline V CDR1 and CDR2: SGHVS, FNYEAQ. The V and J ends lost 5 bases and 1 base respectively, with 8 bases between them. In DNA, the CDR3 is TGTGCCAGCAGCACCAATCCGAACACTGAAGCTTTCTTT. Translation gives CASSTNPNTEAFF.

The rearrangement links TRBV7-6 to TRBJ1-5, with D tentatively TRBD1 (5 bases). Germline CDR1 reads SGHVS; CDR2 reads FNYEAQ. This CDR3 spans 14 amino acids. Trimming left V 4 bases short and J 9 bases short, with 16 bases between. The CDR3 DNA sequence: TGTGCCAGCAGCTCTACTCTGGGGGGGAGGCCCCAGCATTTT. Translated, it gives CASSSTLGGRPQHF.

This clone has a handful of counts. The genes are TRBV10-3 and TRBJ2-7; D gene uncertain. The CDR3 sequence is 14 residues long. Trimming pared 0 bases from V and 7 bases from J, leaving 13 bases between. Germline V lookup: CDR1 ENHRY, CDR2 SYGVKD. The CDR3 loop is CAISESTSSREQYF. CDR3 sequence (DNA): TGTGCCATCAGTGAGTCCACCTCCTCTCGGGAGCAGTACTTC.

J is TRBJ1-1 and V is TRBV7-9; 8 bases line up with TRBD1. V lost 2 bases, J lost 1 base, and 0 bases stayed unmatched. Looked up from germline, CDR1 is SEHNR and CDR2 is FQNEAQ (reference sequence). This CDR3 is built from 14 residues. CDR3 DNA sequence: TGTGCCAGCAGCTTACAGGGGGCGAACACTGAAGCTTTCTTT. Translated, it gives CASSLQGANTEAFF.

The rearrangement uses TRBV19 and TRBJ2-5; possible D gene TRBD2, 6 bases. V was shortened by 3 bases and J by 5 bases, with 16 bases between the two germline ends. The CDR3 extends over 15 amino acids. The germline CDR1 and CDR2 sequences are LNHDA and SQIVND (reference sequence). CDR3 bases: TGTGCCAGTAGTATCACCGCGGGGAGCTACGAGACCCAGTACTTC. Translating it yields CASSITAGSYETQYF. Complete variable domain (other parts from reference TRBV19 and TRBJ2-5): DGGITQSPKYLFRKEGQNVTLSCEQNLNHDAMYWYRQDPGQGLRLIYYSQIVNDFQKGDIAEGYSVSREKKESFPLTVTSAQKNPTAFYLCASSITAGSYETQYFGPGTRLLVL.